One sample yielded the 4 T cell receptor beta chains listed below, sequenced in a study of technical replicates of blood from a handful of donors. Only in-frame clones appear in the TCRdb table, and some are missing; sequencing was by immunoSEQ multiplex PCR. The table has some 82,000 clones, 97% seen once; the top ten hold over 0.15%. The sequenced sample consisted of T cells isolated from PBMCs. These receptors all stem from a human donor in good health.

The chain joins TRBV4-1 to TRBJ2-2; no clear D gene. The CDR3 covers 16 residues. Per germline, CDR1 MGHRA and CDR2 YSYEKL. The V end lost 3 bases, the J end lost 2 bases, and 13 bases lay between the germline ends. For the CDR3, the DNA is TGCGCCAGCAGCCACCCCTCGGAGCTTAACACCGGGGAGCTGTTTTTT. Protein product: CASSHPSELNTGELFF.

The V gene is TRBV28, the J gene TRBJ2-2; TRBD2 aligns across 9 bases. Germline CDR1 reads MDHEN; CDR2 reads SYDVKM. CDR3 length: 17 residues. Trimming took 4 bases from V and 6 from J; bases not matched to a gene: 12. CDR3: CASSSSGRKGRSGELFF. CDR3 nucleotides: TGTGCCAGCAGTTCGAGCGGGAGGAAGGGCCGTTCCGGGGAGCTGTTTTTT.

This clone was observed once. V and J are TRBV9 and TRBJ1-1; D is possibly TRBD1 (5 bases). V was pared by 3 bases and J by 11 bases, with 17 bases between. There are 13 residues in the CDR3. CDR1 and CDR2 from the germline V gene are SGDLS and YYNGEE. CDR3 sequence: CASSATTVWQAFF. The CDR3 DNA reads as TGTGCCAGCAGCGCTACGACAGTATGGCAGGCTTTCTTT.

This clone was observed a single time. V is TRBV5-4 and J is TRBJ2-3; 7 bases match TRBD2. Per germline, CDR1 SGHNT and CDR2 YYREEE (reference sequence). The CDR3 is 15 amino acids. Trimming cost V 3 bases and J 0 bases; bases outside gene matches: 4. This CDR3 is CASSWEGTSTDTQYF. CDR3 coding DNA: TGTGCCAGCAGCTGGGAGGGCACTAGCACAGATACGCAGTATTTT.